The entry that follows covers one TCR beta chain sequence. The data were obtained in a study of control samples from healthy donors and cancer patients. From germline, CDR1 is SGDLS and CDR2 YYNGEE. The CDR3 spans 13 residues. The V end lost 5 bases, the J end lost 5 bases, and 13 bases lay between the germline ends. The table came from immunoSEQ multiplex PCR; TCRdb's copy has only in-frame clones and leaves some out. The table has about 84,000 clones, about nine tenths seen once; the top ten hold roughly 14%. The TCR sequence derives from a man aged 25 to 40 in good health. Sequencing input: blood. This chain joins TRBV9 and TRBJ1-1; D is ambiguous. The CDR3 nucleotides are TGTGCCAGCAGAGACGATGCAGGAACTGAAGCTTTCTTT. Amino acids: CASRDDAGTEAFF.